This T cell receptor beta chain was sequenced during a study of T cell responses to AZD1222 COVID-19 vaccine. Some clones are missing from TCRdb's copy, which holds only in-frame ones; the method was immunoSEQ multiplex PCR. This sample has 75,000 to 85,000 clones, with about 83% found just once. CDR3 length: 14 residues. Trimming stripped 1 base from V and 2 bases from J, with 9 bases between. Germline V gives CDR1 SNHLY, CDR2 FYNNEI. The sequences come from peripheral blood, collected 28 days after the second dose of the MenACWY control vaccine. This TCR came from an adult who received the MenACWY meningococcal vaccine as a control. The chain couples TRBV2 to TRBJ2-7; D remains ambiguous. In DNA form, the CDR3 reads TGTGCCAGCAGTGAAGGCCCGATCCCCTACGAGCAGTACTTC. Its protein is CASSEGPIPYEQYF.